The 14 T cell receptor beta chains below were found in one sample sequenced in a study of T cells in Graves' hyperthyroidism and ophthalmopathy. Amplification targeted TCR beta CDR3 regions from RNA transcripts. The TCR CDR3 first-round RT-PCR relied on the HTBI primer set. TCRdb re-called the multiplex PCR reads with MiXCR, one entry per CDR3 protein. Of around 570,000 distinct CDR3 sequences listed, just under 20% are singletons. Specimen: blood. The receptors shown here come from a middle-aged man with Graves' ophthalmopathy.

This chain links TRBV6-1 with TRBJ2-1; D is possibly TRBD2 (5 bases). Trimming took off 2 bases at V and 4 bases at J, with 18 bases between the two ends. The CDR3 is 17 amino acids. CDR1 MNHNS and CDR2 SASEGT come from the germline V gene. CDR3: CASSETAPGSVYNEQFF. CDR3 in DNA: TGTGCCAGCAGTGAAACGGCCCCGGGGAGTGTTTACAATGAGCAGTTCTTC.

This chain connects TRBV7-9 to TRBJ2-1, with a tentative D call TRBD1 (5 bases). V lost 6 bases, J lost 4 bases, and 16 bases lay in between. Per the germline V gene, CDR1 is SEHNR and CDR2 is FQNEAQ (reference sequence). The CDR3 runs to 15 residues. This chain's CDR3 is CASSSRGGDYNEQFF. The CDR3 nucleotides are TGTGCCAGCAGTTCTAGGGGTGGGGATTACAATGAGCAGTTCTTC.

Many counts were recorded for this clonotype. CDR3 coding DNA: TGCGCCAGCAATAGCGGGGACAGGGAAAATTCACCCCTCCACTTT. Its translation: CASNSGDRENSPLHF. The rearrangement uses TRBV5-1 and TRBJ1-6; 9 nucleotides agree with TRBD1. Germline V gene lookup returns CDR1 SGHRS and CDR2 YFSETQ. The CDR3 covers 15 residues. Unmatched junction bases numbered 8, after V lost 6 bases and J lost 7 bases.

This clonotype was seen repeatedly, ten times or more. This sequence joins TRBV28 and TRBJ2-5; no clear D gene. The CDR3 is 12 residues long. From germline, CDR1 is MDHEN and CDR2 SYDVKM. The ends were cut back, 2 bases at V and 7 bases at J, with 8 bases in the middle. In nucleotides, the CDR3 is TGTGCCAGCAGTTTACCGAAAGGGACCCAGTACTTC. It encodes CASSLPKGTQYF.

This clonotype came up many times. CDR3 amino acids: CASSLTGTSLGNEQFF. The CDR3 DNA reads TGTGCCAGCAGCTTAACTGGGACTAGCCTAGGCAATGAGCAGTTCTTC. The V call is TRBV7-3, the J call TRBJ2-1, with TRBD2 matching over 9 bases. V lost 0 bases, J lost 6 bases, and 6 bases stayed unmatched. Germline V CDR1 and CDR2: SGHTA, FQGTGA. The CDR3 sequence is 16 residues long.

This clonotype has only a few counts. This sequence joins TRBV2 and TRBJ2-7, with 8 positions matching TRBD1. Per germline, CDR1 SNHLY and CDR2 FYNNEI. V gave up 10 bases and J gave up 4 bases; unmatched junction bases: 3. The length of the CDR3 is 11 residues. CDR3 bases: TGTGCCACACAGGGGGATTACGAGCAGTACTTC. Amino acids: CATQGDYEQYF. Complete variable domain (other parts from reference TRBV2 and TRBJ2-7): EPEVTQTPSHQVTQMGQEVILRCVPISNHLYFYWYRQILGQKVEFLVSFYNNEISEKSEIFDDQFSVERPDGSNFTLKIRSTKLEDSAMYFCATQGDYEQYFGPGTRLTVT.

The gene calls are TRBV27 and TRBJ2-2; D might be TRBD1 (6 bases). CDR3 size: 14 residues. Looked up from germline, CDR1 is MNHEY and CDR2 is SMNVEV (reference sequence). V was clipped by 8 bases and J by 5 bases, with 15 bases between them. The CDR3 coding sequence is TGTGCCAGCCATCCGGACAGCAAGACCGGGGAGCTGTTTTTT. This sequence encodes CASHPDSKTGELFF.

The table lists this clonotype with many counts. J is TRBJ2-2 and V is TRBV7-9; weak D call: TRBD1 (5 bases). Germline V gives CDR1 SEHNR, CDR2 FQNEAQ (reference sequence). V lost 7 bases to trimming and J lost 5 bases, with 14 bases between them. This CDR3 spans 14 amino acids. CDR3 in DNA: TGTGCCAGCATGACAGCTAAACAAACCGGGGAGCTGTTTTTT. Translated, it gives CASMTAKQTGELFF.

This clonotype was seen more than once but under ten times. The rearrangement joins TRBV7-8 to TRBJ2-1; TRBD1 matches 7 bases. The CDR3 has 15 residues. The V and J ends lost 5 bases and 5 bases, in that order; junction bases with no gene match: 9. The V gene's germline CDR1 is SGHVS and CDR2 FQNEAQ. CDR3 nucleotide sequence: TGTGCCAGCAGCCCAGGACAGGTCTCGGACAATGAGCAGTTCTTC. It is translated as CASSPGQVSDNEQFF.

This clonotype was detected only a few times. The CDR3 loop is CASSLVTANTGELFF. The CDR3 nucleotides read TGCGCCAGCAGCTTGGTGACAGCTAACACCGGGGAGCTGTTTTTT. The chain links TRBV5-1 to TRBJ2-2; TRBD1 is a possible D gene (5 bases). The CDR3 runs 15 residues. Germline CDR1 reads SGHRS; CDR2 reads YFSETQ. V was shortened by 0 bases and J by 2 bases, with 8 bases between the two germline ends. The complete variable domain, with remaining parts taken from reference TRBV5-1 and TRBJ2-2, reads KAGVTQTPRYLIKTRGQQVTLSCSPISGHRSVSWYQQTPGQGLQFLFEYFSETQRNKGNFPGRFSGRQFSNSRSEMNVSTLELGDSALYLCASSLVTANTGELFFGEGSRLTVL.

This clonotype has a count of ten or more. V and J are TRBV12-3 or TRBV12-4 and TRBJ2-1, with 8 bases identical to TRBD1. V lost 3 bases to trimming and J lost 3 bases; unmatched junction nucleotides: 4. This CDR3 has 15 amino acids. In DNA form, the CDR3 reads TGTGCCAGCAGTTTGGGACAGGCCTACTACAATGAGCAGTTCTTC. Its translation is CASSLGQAYYNEQFF.

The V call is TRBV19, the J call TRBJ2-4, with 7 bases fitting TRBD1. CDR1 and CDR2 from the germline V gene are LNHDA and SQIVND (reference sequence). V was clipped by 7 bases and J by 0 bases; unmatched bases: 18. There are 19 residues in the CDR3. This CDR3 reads CASTPAPPGQRLAKNIQYF. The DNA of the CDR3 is TGTGCCAGTACTCCCGCCCCTCCGGGACAGAGGCTAGCCAAAAACATTCAGTACTTC.

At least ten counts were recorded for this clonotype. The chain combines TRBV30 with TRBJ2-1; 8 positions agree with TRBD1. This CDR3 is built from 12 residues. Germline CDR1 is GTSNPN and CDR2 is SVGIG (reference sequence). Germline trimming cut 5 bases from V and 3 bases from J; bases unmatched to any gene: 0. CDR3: CAWDRGYNEQFF. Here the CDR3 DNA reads TGTGCCTGGGACAGGGGCTACAATGAGCAGTTCTTC.

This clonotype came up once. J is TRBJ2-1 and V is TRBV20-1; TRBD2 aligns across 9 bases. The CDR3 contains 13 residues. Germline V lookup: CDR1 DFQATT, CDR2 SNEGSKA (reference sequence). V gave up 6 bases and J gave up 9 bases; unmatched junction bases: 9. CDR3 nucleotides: TGCAGTGCAAGGGGGGGACTAGCTGGTGAGCAGTTCTTC. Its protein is CSARGGLAGEQFF.